The 4 T cell receptor beta chains below come from one sample, sequenced in a study of T cell responses to AZD1222 COVID-19 vaccine. Measured with immunoSEQ multiplex PCR; TCRdb has only the in-frame clones, and not every one. The sample yields 80,000 or so clones, approximately 91% seen once. The specimen comprised peripheral blood, sampled on day 0 of MenACWY control vaccination. The source is an adult in good health.

The chain recombines TRBV18 with TRBJ2-7, with D maybe TRBD2 (6 bases). V gave up 5 bases and J gave up 7 bases, with 21 bases separating them. There are 15 residues in the CDR3. Per the germline V gene, CDR1 is KGHSH and CDR2 is LQKENI. The CDR3 protein is CASSSQGWGGREQYF. CDR3 DNA sequence: TGTGCCAGCTCATCCCAAGGATGGGGAGGTAGGGAGCAGTACTTC.

This chain joins TRBV18 and TRBJ1-1; D is perhaps TRBD1 (5 bases). This CDR3 comprises 13 residues. Trimming removed 3 bases from V and 5 bases from J, with 10 bases in between. Germline V CDR1 and CDR2: KGHSH, LQKENI. This CDR3 reads CASSPQGRTEAFF. The CDR3 DNA reads as TGTGCCAGCTCACCCCAGGGTCGTACTGAAGCTTTCTTT.

This chain uses TRBV2 with TRBJ1-6; the match to TRBD1 covers 8 bases. V gave up 6 bases and J gave up 8 bases; unmatched junction bases: 6. CDR1 and CDR2 from the germline V gene are SNHLY and FYNNEI. The CDR3 consists of 14 residues. CDR3 in DNA: TGTGCCAGCAGGGCCACAGGGGGGGATTCACCCCTCCACTTT. Translated: CASRATGGDSPLHF.

The gene calls are TRBV15 and TRBJ1-6, with D perhaps matching TRBD1 (6 bases). Between the trimmed V and J ends, which lost 3 bases and 8 bases, there was a span of 14 bases. The V gene's germline CDR1 is LNHNV and CDR2 YYDKDF (reference sequence). The CDR3 contains 15 residues. This chain's CDR3 is CATSRRGDRYSPLHF. Here the CDR3 DNA reads TGTGCCACCAGCAGGAGGGGGGACCGGTATTCACCCCTCCACTTT.